Shown below are 15 T cell receptor beta chains from a single sample sequenced in a study of blood T cell repertoires in COVID-19 (dated by TCRdb to between 2020 and 2021). To prepare the library, the immunoSEQ multiplex PCR assay was applied. TCRdb's version of the immuneACCESS table is confined to in-frame rearrangements and falls short of the full clone set. An unresolved V gene accounts for under half of the shortfall where checked; the remainder is of unknown origin. The sample has approximately 410,000 clones on record, roughly 85% of them singletons. Of the sample, approximately 1.4% is held by the ten largest clones. Source material: peripheral blood. Receptors originate from a woman aged 30 to 39 with active or convalescent COVID-19.

This chain links TRBV5-1 with TRBJ1-2, with D possibly TRBD1 on 5 matching bases. CDR1 and CDR2 (germline): SGHRS, YFSETQ. This CDR3 contains 16 residues. V lost 5 bases to trimming and J lost 4 bases, with 21 bases between them. The CDR3 DNA reads TGCGCCAGCAGGGAAGCCTACAGGAGACCCCCCTATGGCTACACCTTC. This sequence encodes CASREAYRRPPYGYTF.

In this sample, this clone turned up once. V and J are TRBV15 and TRBJ2-2, with unresolved D. This CDR3 comprises 18 residues. Trimming left V 2 bases short and J 7 bases short, with 23 bases between. Germline V CDR1 and CDR2: LNHNV, YYDKDF (reference sequence). CDR3 in DNA: TGTGCCACCAGCAGACCATTCACCTTACTCCGCGAGATCGGGGAGCTGTTTTTT. Translation gives CATSRPFTLLREIGELFF.

The chain links TRBV5-1 to TRBJ2-5; 9 nucleotides align to TRBD2. The junction had 2 bases not matched to a gene; V was cut back by 3 bases and J by 2 bases. This CDR3 is built from 14 residues. Germline values: CDR1 SGHRS, CDR2 YFSETQ. This chain's CDR3 is CASSSTSGQETQYF. The CDR3 nucleotides are TGCGCCAGCAGCTCGACTAGCGGACAAGAGACCCAGTACTTC. Looking up the rest from reference TRBV5-1 and TRBJ2-5 gives the full variable domain: KAGVTQTPRYLIKTRGQQVTLSCSPISGHRSVSWYQQTPGQGLQFLFEYFSETQRNKGNFPGRFSGRQFSNSRSEMNVSTLELGDSALYLCASSSTSGQETQYFGPGTRLLVL.

The rearrangement uses TRBV9 and TRBJ2-2, with TRBD2 matching 10 bases. Germline V gene lookup returns CDR1 SGDLS and CDR2 YYNGEE. The CDR3 runs to 16 residues. Unmatched junction bases numbered 4, after V lost 1 base and J lost 4 bases. The CDR3 loop is CASSVRLAGGTGELFF. The CDR3 DNA is TGTGCCAGCAGCGTAAGACTAGCGGGCGGCACCGGGGAGCTGTTTTTT.

The chain has TRBV6-4 and TRBJ1-1; TRBD1 might be the D (6 bases). The CDR3 is 13 residues long. Per the germline V gene, CDR1 is MRHNA and CDR2 is SNTAGT. The V gene lost 4 bases and the J gene lost 2 bases, with 8 bases spanning the gap. CDR3 protein: CASSVTGNTEAFF. The CDR3 bases are TGTGCCAGCAGTGTGACAGGAAACACTGAAGCTTTCTTT.

This clone appeared once. CDR3 region: CASSFAGGYEAFF. The CDR3 DNA sequence: TGTGCCAGCAGCTTCGCAGGGGGATATGAAGCTTTCTTT. The V and J genes are TRBV13 and TRBJ1-1; 7 positions match TRBD1. With 3 bases clipped from V and 7 bases from J, the junction kept 5 bases outside the gene matches. The CDR3 length is 13 residues. The germline gives CDR1 PRHDT, CDR2 FYEKMQ (reference sequence).

The V gene is TRBV25-1, the J gene TRBJ1-2; weak D call: TRBD1 (5 bases). Germline V CDR1 and CDR2: MGHDK, SYGVNS. Trimming left V 2 bases short and J 6 bases short, with 13 bases between. This CDR3 has 14 amino acids. The DNA of the CDR3 is TGTGCCAGCAGTGAACTTCCAGGGTCCGATGGCTACACCTTC. Residues: CASSELPGSDGYTF.

The chain employs TRBV29-1 and TRBJ2-5; TRBD1 might be the D (5 bases). The CDR3 is made up of 13 amino acids. The germline V gene has CDR1 SQVTM and CDR2 ANQGSEA. V was clipped by 2 bases and J by 1 base, with 8 bases between them. CDR3 sequence reads: CSVEMDIQETQYF. Here the CDR3 DNA reads TGCAGCGTTGAAATGGACATCCAAGAGACCCAGTACTTC.

This chain uses TRBV7-2 with TRBJ1-2; TRBD1 is a possible D gene (6 bases). This CDR3 has 14 amino acids. Germline V gene sequence: CDR1 SGHTA, CDR2 FQGNSA. Trimming shortened V by 5 bases and J by 1 base, and 11 bases separated the two germline ends. The CDR3 spells CASSPGGGNYGYTF. Written as DNA, the CDR3 is TGTGCCAGCAGCCCGGGGGGCGGTAACTATGGCTACACCTTC.

The sample holds one count of this clone. The genes are TRBV5-5 and TRBJ2-7; 7 positions agree with TRBD1. CDR1 and CDR2 (germline): SGHKS, YYEKEE (reference sequence). This CDR3 has 15 residues. Trimming at V came to 2 bases and at J to 0 bases, leaving 5 bases not matched to a gene. In nucleotides, the CDR3 is TGTGCCAGCAGCTTATCGGACAGGAGCTCCTACGAGCAGTACTTC. Amino acid sequence: CASSLSDRSSYEQYF.

Note on this clone: Other DNA sequences in the same sample also yield this CDR3. The chain carries TRBV6-5 and TRBJ1-2; TRBD1 matches 9 bases. Germline V gives CDR1 MNHEY, CDR2 SVGAGI. Trimming removed 5 bases from V and 2 bases from J; junction bases left unmatched: 6. The CDR3 loop spans 15 amino acids. The CDR3 spells CASSPTGTGNYGYTF. CDR3 sequence (DNA): TGTGCCAGCAGTCCAACCGGGACAGGGAACTATGGCTACACCTTC.

V gene TRBV2 combines with J gene TRBJ2-7, with 9 bases matching TRBD2. Unmatched junction bases numbered 8, after V lost 8 bases and J lost 6 bases. The germline V gene has CDR1 SNHLY and CDR2 FYNNEI. This CDR3 spans 13 amino acids. The CDR3 nucleotides read TGTGCCAGCGAAAGCGGGACTAGCAGCGAGCAGTACTTC. Translation gives CASESGTSSEQYF.

This chain links TRBV27 with TRBJ1-2, with 8 bases identical to TRBD1. J gave up 1 base and V 8 bases, and 9 bases lay outside the gene matches. The CDR3 length is 15 residues. The V gene's germline CDR1 is MNHEY and CDR2 SMNVEV (reference sequence). The CDR3 spells CASGERQGSNYGYTF. The CDR3 DNA follows: TGTGCCAGCGGTGAAAGACAGGGGAGTAACTATGGCTACACCTTC.

The V and J genes are TRBV10-3 and TRBJ1-3; no definite D call. The CDR3 covers 16 residues. Trimming shortened V by 0 bases and J by 2 bases, and 11 bases separated the two germline ends. CDR1 and CDR2 from the germline V gene are ENHRY and SYGVKD. The CDR3 bases are TGTGCCATCAGTGAGTCGGCAGCGCGGGCTGGAAACACCATATATTTT. Encoded protein: CAISESAARAGNTIYF.

CDR3 DNA: TGCGCCAGCGCCCCGTCTGGGGCCTCCTATGGCTACACCTTC. Amino acids: CASAPSGASYGYTF. The V and J genes are TRBV4-1 and TRBJ1-2; tentative D call: TRBD1 (5 bases). The V gene lost 8 bases and the J gene lost 4 bases, with 17 bases spanning the gap. CDR1 is MGHRA and CDR2 is YSYEKL in the germline V gene. This CDR3 has 14 amino acids.